This T cell receptor (beta chain) comes out of a study of T cell clusters in autoimmune cytopenias (dated by TCRdb to between 2017 and 2020). Notes on the research overall: TRB sequencing reached a median depth of 51,575 reads per sample and yielded a median of 2,350 distinct TRB clonotypes per sample. In autoimmune cytopenia patients, peripheral blood TRB and IGH repertoires were sequenced during active disease and over treatment follow-up, together with healthy, CLL and autoimmune hepatitis controls. The study was designed to test whether a disease-specific immune repertoire signature usable as a blood-based biomarker is carried by autoimmune cytopenia patients. What the authors observed across the whole study: Shifts in the TRB repertoire, including less even repertoires in secondary cytopenia and CLL, were mostly a reflection of lymphoma bias and not of autoimmunity. The T cell clusters were only ever defined in silico, so experimental validation of their functional role was still needed. GLIPH results suggested that primary autoimmune cytopenia patients were missing physiological T cell clusters, with 50 to 55 clusters found only in healthy donors compared with roughly 15 found only in patients. The cluster-lack signature was not observed for secondary cytopenia versus CLL, as the signature was apparently masked by the dominant lymphoma-associated repertoire. Compared with active autoimmune hepatitis patients, healthy donors had almost three times as many exclusive TRB clusters, a finding consistent with an autoimmunity-wide signature.

Per sample, 250 ng of peripheral blood genomic DNA, tens of thousands of genome equivalents, was used for TRB amplification. TRB rearrangements were amplified by multiplex PCR following a touch-down protocol, with the TRB-A and TRB-B primer pools mixed in one tube. Illumina adapters and sample indices were added to the amplicons through two consecutive PCR reactions performed with Phusion HS II polymerase. The amplicons were purified from gel with the NucleoSpin Gel and PCR Clean-up kit, after which the amplicons were quantified by Qubit and checked for quality on an Agilent 2100 Bioanalyzer. Sequencing of the libraries was done on an Illumina MiSeq with 600-cycle, single-indexed, paired-end runs. As for the original processing: MiXCR version 2.1.12 with the default MiXCR reference library was used to align and assemble TRB reads. A clone was defined by each unique CDR3 nucleotide sequence, and the analysis included only productive sequences supported by at least two reads. Alpha-parameterized diversity profiles (alpha 0 to 5), including the Shannon (alpha 1) and Simpson (alpha 2) indices, were computed with an R script to assess repertoire diversity. The tcR package was used to compute combinatorial TRB VJ usage, and cohorts were compared on this usage by principal component analysis with ade4. Using GLIPH, TCRbeta CDR3s were clustered on pairs of cohorts matched for age and read depth, and a Wilcoxon test was used to compare cluster frequencies. With the reads reprocessed by TCRdb, a single entry stands for each CDR3 protein sequence and no DNA is reported. The V and J calls follow TCRdb's processing rather than the paper's. The table of this sample itemizes 3,100 or so distinct CDR3 sequences. Of the sample, over 2.5% falls within the top ten clones.

Frequency alone marks this clonotype as medium-sized (0.01 to 0.1%); no count is stored. Its antigen is currently not known. The CDR3 runs 13 residues from the cysteine to the phenylalanine. No DNA is given. Based on the germline V gene (reference sequence), the CDR1 and CDR2 sequences are DFQATT and SNEGSKA. Sequencing was carried out using peripheral blood. The chain joins TRBV20-1 to TRBJ1-2; checking the TCRdb D call of TRBD1 is not possible without DNA. This TCR was recovered from a human donor with an autoimmune cytopenia or autoimmune hepatitis (not recorded which). The CDR3 has the sequence CSAVTGGAFGYTF.